The 13 T cell receptor beta chains below all came from one sample that was sequenced in a study of T cells in Graves' hyperthyroidism and ophthalmopathy. Authors of the study amplified TCR beta CDR3 regions from RNA transcripts. In the first-round RT-PCR of the TCR CDR3, the HTBI primer set was used. TCRdb reprocessed the multiplex PCR reads via MiXCR and lists one record per CDR3 protein. The table shows a few hundred thousand distinct CDR3 sequences, with around 45% occurring only once. Sequencing was carried out using peripheral blood or thyroid tissue (not recorded which). The source is a woman aged 18-35 years with Graves' hyperthyroidism.

This clonotype was detected only a few times. The chain carries TRBV15 and TRBJ2-1; 10 positions match TRBD1. V shed 3 bases, J shed 7 bases, and the junction held 6 bases outside the gene matches. Germline V gene sequence: CDR1 LNHNV, CDR2 YYDKDF (reference sequence). The CDR3 spans 15 residues. The CDR3 spells CATSSDRGRINEQFF. CDR3 nucleotides: TGTGCCACCAGCAGCGACAGGGGGCGCATAAATGAGCAGTTCTTC.

The J gene is TRBJ2-5, the V gene TRBV12-3 or TRBV12-4, with D unclear. Trimming removed 3 bases at V and 4 bases at J, with 9 bases between. The CDR3 spans 13 residues. In DNA, the CDR3 is TGTGCCAGCAGTTTGACCCCGCTAGAGACCCAGTACTTC. This gives the protein CASSLTPLETQYF.

Regarding this clonotype: A single base separates this from a much larger clone, so it may be a read error. The CDR3 loop reads CASSLDSGSDTEELFF. CDR3 sequence (DNA): TGTGCCAGCAGCTTAGATAGCGGGAGTGACACCGAGGAGCTGTTTTTT. V gene TRBV7-9 combines with J gene TRBJ2-2; TRBD2 aligns across 9 bases. This CDR3 is 16 amino acids long. In germline, CDR1 is SEHNR, CDR2 FQNEAQ (reference sequence). The entire variable domain, with the rest obtained from reference TRBV7-9 and TRBJ2-2, is as follows: DTGVSQNPRHKITKRGQNVTFRCDPISEHNRLYWYRQTLGQGPEFLTYFQNEAQLEKSRLLSDRFSAERPKGSFSTLEIQRTEQGDSAMYLCASSLDSGSDTEELFFGEGSRLTVL.

The chain employs TRBV29-1 and TRBJ1-2; TRBD1 aligns across 10 bases. The germline CDR1 and CDR2 sequences are SQVTM and ANQGSEA. The CDR3 runs 10 residues. The V gene end was trimmed by 7 bases and the J gene end by 10 bases; junction bases not matched to a gene: 3. The CDR3: CSGTGGFYTF. Written as DNA, the CDR3 is TGCAGCGGGACAGGGGGTTTCTACACCTTC.

The chain employs TRBV7-3 and TRBJ2-3; 7 positions agree with TRBD2. CDR3 length: 15 residues. Germline V gene lookup returns CDR1 SGHTA and CDR2 FQGTGA. Germline trimming cut 5 bases from V and 2 bases from J; bases unmatched to any gene: 7. CDR3 sequence reads: CASSPSGPNTDTQYF. The CDR3 DNA is TGTGCCAGCAGCCCTAGCGGACCTAACACAGATACGCAGTATTTT.

Note on this clonotype: The missing conserved phenylalanine or tryptophan at the end of this CDR3 makes a read error likely. Because the CDR3's place on the DNA is in doubt, the DNA is left out and the CDR3 is given as listed by TCRdb. The chain recombines TRBV20-1 with TRBJ2-5; TRBD1 was called by the table and not checked on the DNA. The germline CDR1 and CDR2 sequences are DFQATT and SNEGSKA (reference sequence). Termini included, the CDR3 measures 8 amino acids. The CDR3 sequence: CSRRTRSY.

At least ten counts were recorded for this clonotype. This chain connects TRBV11-2 to TRBJ2-5, with D possibly matching TRBD2 (5 bases). V was shortened by 1 base and J by 4 bases, with 7 bases between the two germline ends. Germline-derived CDR1 and CDR2 are SGHAT and FQNNGV. CDR3 length: 13 residues. This CDR3 is CASSLVRVETQYF. CDR3 sequence (DNA): TGTGCCAGCAGCTTAGTGCGGGTAGAGACCCAGTACTTC.

Many counts were recorded for this clonotype. The V gene is TRBV19, the J gene TRBJ1-3; maybe TRBD1 (6 bases). V was pared by 5 bases and J by 6 bases, with 14 bases between. Germline CDR1 is LNHDA and CDR2 is SQIVND (reference sequence). The CDR3 runs 14 residues. CDR3 sequence reads: CASSSWDTENTIYF. For the CDR3, the DNA is TGTGCCAGTAGTTCCTGGGACACGGAAAACACCATATATTTT. Full variable domain (remainder filled in from reference TRBV19 and TRBJ1-3): DGGITQSPKYLFRKEGQNVTLSCEQNLNHDAMYWYRQDPGQGLRLIYYSQIVNDFQKGDIAEGYSVSREKKESFPLTVTSAQKNPTAFYLCASSSWDTENTIYFGEGSWLTVV.

This chain links TRBV9 with TRBJ2-7; TRBD1 matches at 11 bases. J lost 3 bases, V lost 2 bases, and 4 bases had no gene match. The CDR3 runs 15 residues. Germline V gene data show CDR1 as SGDLS and CDR2 as YYNGEE. CDR3 in amino acids: CASSVRGTGGYEQYF. In DNA, the CDR3 is TGTGCCAGCAGCGTTAGAGGGACAGGGGGCTACGAGCAGTACTTC. Full variable domain (remainder filled in from reference TRBV9 and TRBJ2-7): DSGVTQTPKHLITATGQRVTLRCSPRSGDLSVYWYQQSLDQGLQFLIQYYNGEERAKGNILERFSAQQFPDLHSELNLSSLELGDSALYFCASSVRGTGGYEQYFGPGTRLTVT.

In its sample, this clonotype was seen many times. The V gene is TRBV18, the J gene TRBJ2-7, with 7 bases lining up with TRBD1. Looked up from germline, CDR1 is KGHSH and CDR2 is LQKENI. J was trimmed by 2 bases and V by 7 bases; bases with no gene match: 11. The CDR3 has 15 amino acids. The CDR3 loop reads CASFTGPGQPYEQYF. For the CDR3, the DNA is TGTGCCAGCTTCACCGGGCCGGGACAGCCCTACGAGCAGTACTTC.

This chain links TRBV7-9 with TRBJ1-2; the match to TRBD1 covers 12 bases. This CDR3 has 15 residues. The germline V gene has CDR1 SEHNR and CDR2 FQNEAQ (reference sequence). V shed 6 bases and J 4 bases; nucleotides not matched to a gene: 6. The CDR3 DNA follows: TGTGCCAGCAGTCCGGGACAGGGGGCCAGCTATGGCTACACCTTC. Protein sequence: CASSPGQGASYGYTF.

The V and J genes are TRBV7-2 and TRBJ2-5, with 11 bases identical to TRBD2. After removal of 5 bases from V and 3 bases from J, the junction contained 11 bases not matched to a gene. CDR1 and CDR2 (germline): SGHTA, FQGNSA. This CDR3 has 17 amino acids. This CDR3 is CASSPYHPGLAEETQYF. Here the CDR3 DNA reads TGTGCCAGCAGCCCCTACCACCCGGGACTAGCGGAAGAGACCCAGTACTTC.

The chain joins TRBV7-2 to TRBJ2-5, with TRBD1 as a possible D gene (6 bases). Trimming shortened V by 5 bases and J by 2 bases, and 18 bases separated the two germline ends. Germline V gene sequence: CDR1 SGHTA, CDR2 FQGNSA. The CDR3 is 16 residues long. CDR3 protein: CASSAGPGHSQETQYF. In DNA, the CDR3 is TGTGCCAGCAGCGCCGGACCGGGACACAGTCAAGAGACCCAGTACTTC.